This TCR beta chain is drawn from a study of T cells in Graves' hyperthyroidism and ophthalmopathy. The table lists this clonotype with many counts. Germline CDR1 is LNHDA and CDR2 is SQIVND (reference sequence). The CDR3 has 13 residues. Trimming removed 6 bases at V and 7 bases at J, with 12 bases between. Amplification yielded TCR beta CDR3 regions, with RNA transcripts as the source. The HTBI set primed first-round TCR CDR3 RT-PCR. MiXCR, run by TCRdb on the multiplex PCR reads, gives a single entry per CDR3 protein. The sample shows nearly 750,000 distinct CDR3 sequences, roughly a third of them seen only once. PBMCs stemmed from approximately 9.1 ml fresh peripheral blood.

This clonotype was obtained from a woman in her thirties or forties with Graves' hyperthyroidism. The sequencing input was blood. This rearrangement joins TRBV19 to TRBJ1-4; D unresolved. The CDR3 DNA follows: TGTGCCAGTAGCCTTCTTGTCGGTGAAAAACTGTTTTTT. This encodes CASSLLVGEKLFF.